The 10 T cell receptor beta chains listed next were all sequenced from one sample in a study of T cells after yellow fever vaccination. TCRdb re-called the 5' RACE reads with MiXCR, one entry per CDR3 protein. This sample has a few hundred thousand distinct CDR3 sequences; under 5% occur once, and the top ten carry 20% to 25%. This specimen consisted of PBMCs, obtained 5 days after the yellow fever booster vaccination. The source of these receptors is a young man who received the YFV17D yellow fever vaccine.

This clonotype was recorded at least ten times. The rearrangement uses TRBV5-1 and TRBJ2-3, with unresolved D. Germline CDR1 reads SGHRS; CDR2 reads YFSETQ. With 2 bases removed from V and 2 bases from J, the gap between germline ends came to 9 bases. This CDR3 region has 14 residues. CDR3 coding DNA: TGCGCCAGCAGCTTAAGTGAGTCCACAGATACGCAGTATTTT. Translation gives CASSLSESTDTQYF.

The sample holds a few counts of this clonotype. CDR3 protein: CASSRNRVRETQYF. In DNA, the CDR3 is TGCGCCAGCAGCCGGAACAGGGTACGGGAGACCCAGTACTTC. The chain is built from TRBV5-1 and TRBJ2-5; D is perhaps TRBD1 (6 bases). V dropped 4 bases and J dropped 5 bases, with 15 bases sitting between them. The CDR3 has 14 residues. Germline V gene lookup returns CDR1 SGHRS and CDR2 YFSETQ. The entire variable domain, with the rest obtained from reference TRBV5-1 and TRBJ2-5, is as follows: KAGVTQTPRYLIKTRGQQVTLSCSPISGHRSVSWYQQTPGQGLQFLFEYFSETQRNKGNFPGRFSGRQFSNSRSEMNVSTLELGDSALYLCASSRNRVRETQYFGPGTRLLVL.

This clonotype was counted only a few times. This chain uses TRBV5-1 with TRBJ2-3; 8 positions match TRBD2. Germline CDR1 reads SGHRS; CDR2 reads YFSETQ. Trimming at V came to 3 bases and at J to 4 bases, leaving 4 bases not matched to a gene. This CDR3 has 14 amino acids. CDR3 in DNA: TGCGCCAGCAGCTCCGGGGGGGCCGCAGATACGCAGTATTTT. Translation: CASSSGGAADTQYF. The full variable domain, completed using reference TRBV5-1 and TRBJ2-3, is KAGVTQTPRYLIKTRGQQVTLSCSPISGHRSVSWYQQTPGQGLQFLFEYFSETQRNKGNFPGRFSGRQFSNSRSEMNVSTLELGDSALYLCASSSGGAADTQYFGPGTRLTVL.

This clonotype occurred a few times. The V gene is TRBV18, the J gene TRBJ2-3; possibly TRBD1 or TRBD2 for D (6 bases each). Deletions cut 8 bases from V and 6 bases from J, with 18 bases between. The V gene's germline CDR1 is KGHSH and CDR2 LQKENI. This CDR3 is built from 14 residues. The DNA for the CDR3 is TGTGCCAGCCCGACCGGGCAGGGGAGGGATACGCAGTATTTT. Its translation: CASPTGQGRDTQYF.

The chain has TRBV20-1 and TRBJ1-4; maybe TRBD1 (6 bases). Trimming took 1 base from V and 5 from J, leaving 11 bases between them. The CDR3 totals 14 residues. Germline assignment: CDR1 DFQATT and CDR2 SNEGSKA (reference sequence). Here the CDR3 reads CSARVGTGNEKLFF. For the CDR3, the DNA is TGCAGTGCTAGAGTCGGTACAGGGAATGAAAAACTGTTTTTT.

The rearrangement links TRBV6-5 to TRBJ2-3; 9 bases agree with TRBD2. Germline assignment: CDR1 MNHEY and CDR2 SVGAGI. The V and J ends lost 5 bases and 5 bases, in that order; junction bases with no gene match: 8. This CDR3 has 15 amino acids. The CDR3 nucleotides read TGTGCCAGCAGTCCGACAGCGGGGGGCGGAGATACGCAGTATTTT. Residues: CASSPTAGGGDTQYF.

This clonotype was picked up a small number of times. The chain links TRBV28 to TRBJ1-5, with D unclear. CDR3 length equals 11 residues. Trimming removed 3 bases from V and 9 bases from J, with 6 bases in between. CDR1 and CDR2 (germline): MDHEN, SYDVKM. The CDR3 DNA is TGTGCCAGCAGTTTCGATCGGCCCCAGCATTTT. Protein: CASSFDRPQHF.

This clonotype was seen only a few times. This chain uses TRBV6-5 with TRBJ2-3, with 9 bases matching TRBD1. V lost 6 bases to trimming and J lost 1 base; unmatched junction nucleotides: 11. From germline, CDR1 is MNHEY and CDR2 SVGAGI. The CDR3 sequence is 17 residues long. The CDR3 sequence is CASSGQGLRGGTDTQYF. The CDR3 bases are TGTGCCAGCAGCGGACAGGGGCTGAGGGGTGGCACAGATACGCAGTATTTT.

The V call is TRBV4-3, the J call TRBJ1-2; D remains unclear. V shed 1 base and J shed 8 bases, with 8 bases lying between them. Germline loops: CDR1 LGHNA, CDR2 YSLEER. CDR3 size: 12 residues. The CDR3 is CASSQGIRGYTF. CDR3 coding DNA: TGCGCCAGCAGCCAAGGCATACGGGGCTACACCTTC.

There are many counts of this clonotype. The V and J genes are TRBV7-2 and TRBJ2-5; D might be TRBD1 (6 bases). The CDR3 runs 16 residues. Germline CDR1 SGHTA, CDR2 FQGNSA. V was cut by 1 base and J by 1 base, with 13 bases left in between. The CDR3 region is CASSLGGGLLQETQYF. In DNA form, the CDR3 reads TGTGCCAGCAGCTTAGGTGGGGGCCTCCTCCAAGAGACCCAGTACTTC.